This TCR beta chain was identified in a study of T-cell reconstitution after alpha-beta-depleted transplantation in children. Study-wide findings and caveats: There were reportedly several hundred expanded graft clones from which alpha-beta T cells came about two months after transplant. One year after transplant, T-cell counts and diversity came mostly from newly produced T cells. The study traced high day-60 TCRbeta diversity in some patients to surviving recipient T cells and thymic progenitors.

TCRbeta library preparation incorporated unique molecular identifiers. A single record per CDR3 protein comes from TCRdb applying MiXCR to the PCR reads. Of around 960,000 distinct CDR3 sequences listed, about 29% are singletons. This CDR3 has 15 amino acids. CDR1 is SGHTA, CDR2 FQGNSA, per germline. V lost 5 bases, J lost 7 bases, and 11 bases stayed unmatched. This clonotype has only a few counts. Its antigen is currently unknown. The starting material was PBMCs, mostly from graft donor cells, obtained 360 days after TCRalphabeta/CD19-depleted stem cell transplant. The V gene is TRBV7-2, the J gene TRBJ2-5; 9 bases fit TRBD2. This receptor was identified in a boy in the first two years of life who had a stem cell transplant for SCID, so the T cells may come from the graft donor. The CDR3 DNA is TGTGCCAGCAGCCCGACTAGCGGTTGGGTTTCGACCCAGTACTTC. The encoded protein is CASSPTSGWVSTQYF. Full variable domain (rest looked up from reference TRBV7-2 and TRBJ2-5): GAGVSQSPSNKVTEKGKDVELRCDPISGHTALYWYRQSLGQGLEFLIYFQGNSAPDKSGLPSDRFSAERTGGSVSTLTIQRTQQEDSAVYLCASSPTSGWVSTQYFGPGTRLLVL.